Each of the 2 T cell receptor beta chains below was sequenced from the same sample in a study of CD8+ T cells in alopecia areata. Treatment here: oral pan-JAK inhibitor, 5-10 mg twice daily. Extraction of RNA preceded its reverse transcription into cDNA, which served as the sequencing template. Using immunoSEQ multiplex PCR, the repertoire was profiled, and TCRdb retains in-frame clones only, with some absent. The sample gives 200,000 to 250,000 clones, around 66% of which show up once; more than 3.5% is in the top ten. Sequencing was performed on CD4+ T cells sorted from blood, taken at week 4, from a patient treated with tofacitinib. Receptors originate from a human donor with alopecia areata.

The sample holds a few counts of this clone. The rearrangement links TRBV14 to TRBJ2-5; D is uncertain. V lost 4 bases and J 5 bases, leaving 14 bases between the germline ends. The CDR3 contains 14 residues. Germline V gene lookup returns CDR1 SGHDN and CDR2 FVKESK. CDR3 loop: CASSLTLASETQYF. CDR3 sequence (DNA): TGTGCCAGCAGCCTCACCTTGGCCTCGGAGACCCAGTACTTC.

The gene calls are TRBV10-3 and TRBJ2-3, with D possibly matching TRBD1 (5 bases). Trimming removed 2 bases at V and 2 bases at J, with 11 bases between. This CDR3 is built from 15 residues. The V gene's germline CDR1 is ENHRY and CDR2 SYGVKD. The DNA for the CDR3 is TGTGCCATCAGTGAGAGGGGTCCCCCCACAGATACGCAGTATTTT. Protein: CAISERGPPTDTQYF.